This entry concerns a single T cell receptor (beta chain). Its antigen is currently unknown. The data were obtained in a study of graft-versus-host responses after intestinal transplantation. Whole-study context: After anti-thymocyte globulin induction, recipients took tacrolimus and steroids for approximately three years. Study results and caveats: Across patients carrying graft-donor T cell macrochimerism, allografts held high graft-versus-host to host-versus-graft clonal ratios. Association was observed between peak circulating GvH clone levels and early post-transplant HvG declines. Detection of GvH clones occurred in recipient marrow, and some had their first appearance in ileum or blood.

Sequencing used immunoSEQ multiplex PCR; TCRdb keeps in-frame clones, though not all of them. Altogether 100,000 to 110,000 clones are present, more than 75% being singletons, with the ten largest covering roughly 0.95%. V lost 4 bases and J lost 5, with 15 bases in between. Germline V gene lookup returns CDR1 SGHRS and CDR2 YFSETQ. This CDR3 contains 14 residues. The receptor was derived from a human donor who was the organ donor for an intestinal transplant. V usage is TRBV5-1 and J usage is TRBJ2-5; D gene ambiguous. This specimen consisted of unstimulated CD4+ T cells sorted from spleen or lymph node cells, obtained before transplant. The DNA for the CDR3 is TGCGCCAGCAGCCCACGTGGTCCTGCTGAGACCCAGTACTTC. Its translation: CASSPRGPAETQYF.